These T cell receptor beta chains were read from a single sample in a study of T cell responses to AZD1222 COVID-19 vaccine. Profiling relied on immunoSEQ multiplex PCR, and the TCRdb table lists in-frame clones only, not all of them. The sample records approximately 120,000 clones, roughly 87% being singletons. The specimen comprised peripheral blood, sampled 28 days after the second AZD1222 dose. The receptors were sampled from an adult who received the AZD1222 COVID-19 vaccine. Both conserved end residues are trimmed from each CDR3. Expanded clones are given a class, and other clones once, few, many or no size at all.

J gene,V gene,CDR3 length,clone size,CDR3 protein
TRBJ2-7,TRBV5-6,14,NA,ASSLVARSGPYEQY
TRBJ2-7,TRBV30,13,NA,AWSRRGGLIHEQY
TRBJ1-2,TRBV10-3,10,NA,AIRPEYGGYT
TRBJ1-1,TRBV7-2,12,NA,ASSRRRGSTEAF
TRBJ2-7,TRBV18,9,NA,ASSPQDEQY
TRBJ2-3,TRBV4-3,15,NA,ASSRRAGATLVDTQY
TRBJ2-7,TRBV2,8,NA,ASQGYEQY
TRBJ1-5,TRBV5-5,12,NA,ASSLIGAGQPQH
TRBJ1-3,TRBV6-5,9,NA,ASSLRNTIY
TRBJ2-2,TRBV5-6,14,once,ASSLIRDRGPGELF
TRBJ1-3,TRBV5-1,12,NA,ASRLSGDGNTIY
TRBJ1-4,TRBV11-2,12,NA,ASSFRATNEKLF
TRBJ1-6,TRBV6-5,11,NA,ATHWGSGSPLH